This TCR beta chain was identified during a study of T cell responses to AZD1222 COVID-19 vaccine. Study-level findings and limits: Of the AZD1222 recipients, only five to seven were seropositive at baseline.

Only in-frame clones appear in the TCRdb table, and some are missing; sequencing was by immunoSEQ multiplex PCR. The table lists 150,000 to 200,000 clones, roughly 92% of them singletons. This clone was seen once. Antigen: not known. The V gene end was trimmed by 3 bases and the J gene end by 6 bases; junction bases not matched to a gene: 9. Germline CDR1 is MNHEY and CDR2 is SVGEGT. The CDR3 covers 17 residues. The sequencing used peripheral blood, collected 28 days after the second AZD1222 dose. The source is an adult who received the AZD1222 COVID-19 vaccine. The chain carries TRBV6-2 or TRBV6-3 and TRBJ2-3, with 13 bases aligning to TRBD2. CDR3 nucleotide sequence: TGTGCCAGCAGTTATTACCGGACTAGCGGGAGCTCCGATACGCAGTATTTT. Its protein is CASSYYRTSGSSDTQYF.